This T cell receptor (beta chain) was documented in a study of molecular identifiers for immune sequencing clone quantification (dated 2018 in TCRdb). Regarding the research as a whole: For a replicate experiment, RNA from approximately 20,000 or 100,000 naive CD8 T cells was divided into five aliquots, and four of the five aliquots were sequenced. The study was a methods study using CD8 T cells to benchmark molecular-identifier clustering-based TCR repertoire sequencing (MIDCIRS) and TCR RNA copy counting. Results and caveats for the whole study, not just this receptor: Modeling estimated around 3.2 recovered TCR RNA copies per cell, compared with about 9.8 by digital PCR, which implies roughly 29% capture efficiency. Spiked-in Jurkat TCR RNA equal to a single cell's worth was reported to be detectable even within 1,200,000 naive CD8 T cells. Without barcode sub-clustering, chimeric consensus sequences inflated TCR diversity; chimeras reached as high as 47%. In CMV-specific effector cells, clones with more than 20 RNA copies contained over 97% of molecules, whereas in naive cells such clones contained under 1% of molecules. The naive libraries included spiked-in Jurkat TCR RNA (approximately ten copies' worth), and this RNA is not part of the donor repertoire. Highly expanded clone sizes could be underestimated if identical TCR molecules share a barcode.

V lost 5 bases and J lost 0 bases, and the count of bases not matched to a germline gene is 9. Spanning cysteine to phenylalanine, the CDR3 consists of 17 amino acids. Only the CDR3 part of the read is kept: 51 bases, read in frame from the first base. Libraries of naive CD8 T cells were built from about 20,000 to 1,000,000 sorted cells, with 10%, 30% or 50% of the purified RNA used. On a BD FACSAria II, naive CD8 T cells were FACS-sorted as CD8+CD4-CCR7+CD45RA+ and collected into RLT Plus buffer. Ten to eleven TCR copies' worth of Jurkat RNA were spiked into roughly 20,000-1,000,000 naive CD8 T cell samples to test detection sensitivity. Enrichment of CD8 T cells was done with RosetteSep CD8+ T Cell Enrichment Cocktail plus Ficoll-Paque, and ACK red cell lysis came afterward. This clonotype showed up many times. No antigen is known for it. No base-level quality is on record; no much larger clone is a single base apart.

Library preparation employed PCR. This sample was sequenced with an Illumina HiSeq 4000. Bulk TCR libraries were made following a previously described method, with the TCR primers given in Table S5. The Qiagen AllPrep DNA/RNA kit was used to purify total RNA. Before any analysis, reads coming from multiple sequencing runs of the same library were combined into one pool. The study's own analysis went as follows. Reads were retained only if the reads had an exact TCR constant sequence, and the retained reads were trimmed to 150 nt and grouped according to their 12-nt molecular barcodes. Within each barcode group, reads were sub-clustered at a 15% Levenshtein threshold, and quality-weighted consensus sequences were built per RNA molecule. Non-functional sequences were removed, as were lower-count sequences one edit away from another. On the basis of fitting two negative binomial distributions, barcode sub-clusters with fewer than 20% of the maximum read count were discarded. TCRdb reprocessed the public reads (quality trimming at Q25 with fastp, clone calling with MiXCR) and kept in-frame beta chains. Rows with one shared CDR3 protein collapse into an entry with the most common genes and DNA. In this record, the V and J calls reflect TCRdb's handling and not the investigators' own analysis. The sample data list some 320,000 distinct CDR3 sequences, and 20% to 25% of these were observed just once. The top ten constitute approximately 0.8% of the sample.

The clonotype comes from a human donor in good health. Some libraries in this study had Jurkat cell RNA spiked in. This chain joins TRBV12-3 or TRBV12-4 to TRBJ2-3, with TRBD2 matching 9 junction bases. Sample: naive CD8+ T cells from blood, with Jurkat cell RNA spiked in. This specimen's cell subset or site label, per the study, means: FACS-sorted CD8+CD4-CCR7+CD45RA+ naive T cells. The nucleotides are TGTGCCAGCAGTGCGCTTTCTAGCGGGGAGAGCACAGATACGCAGTATTTT. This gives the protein CASSALSSGESTDTQYF.